This TCR beta chain was identified during a study of brain T cells in children with intractable seizures. The repertoire was sequenced with immunoSEQ multiplex PCR; TCRdb's copy has only in-frame clones and lacks some. The repertoire includes about 80,000 clones, around nine tenths of them detected once, and approximately 25% sits in the top ten. Study results and limitations: HCMV serostatus was not known, and viral specificity came from CDR3 similarity only.

Only a few counts were recorded for this clone. Its antigen is as yet unknown. CDR1 DFQATT and CDR2 SNEGSKA come from the germline V gene (reference sequence). Trimming pared 5 bases from V and 11 bases from J, leaving 12 bases between. The CDR3 runs 10 residues. Only cases whose brain tissue showed the highest T cell transcript signatures were sequenced. Pre-surgery treatment included at least one anti-epileptic drug. The receptor's source is a girl aged 2-10 years with Rasmussen encephalitis and intractable seizures. V gene TRBV20-1 combines with J gene TRBJ1-1; D not resolved. The specimen comprised peripheral blood, sampled at surgery. CDR3 amino acids: CSAPEPWAFF. The CDR3 DNA reads TGCAGTGCTCCGGAGCCCTGGGCTTTCTTT.